Presented here are 22 T cell receptor beta chains from one specimen sequenced in a study of OX40 agonist ivuxolimab in advanced cancers. Profiled with immunoSEQ multiplex PCR; TCRdb holds only in-frame clones, not every one. The sample yields around 56,000 clones, 82% seen once. The sequenced sample was CD4+ or CD8+ T cells sorted from blood, obtained in a trial of the OX40 agonist ivuxolimab. Receptor source: an adult with an advanced solid tumor such as melanoma, head and neck, liver or kidney cancer.

The V call is TRBV25-1, the J call TRBJ2-2, with 7 bases lining up with TRBD1. CDR1 MGHDK and CDR2 SYGVNS come from the germline V gene. The CDR3 is made up of 14 amino acids. V was pared by 7 bases and J by 3 bases, with 5 bases of the junction left unmatched. The CDR3 region is CASNRGWDTGELFF. CDR3 DNA: TGTGCCAGCAACAGGGGATGGGACACCGGGGAGCTGTTTTTT.

The V gene is TRBV11-2, the J gene TRBJ2-7, with D tentatively TRBD2 (6 bases). Trimming left V 4 bases short and J 6 bases short, with 16 bases between. The CDR3 is 14 amino acids. Germline V lookup: CDR1 SGHAT, CDR2 FQNNGV. CDR3 sequence reads: CASSSLTSSVEQYF. The CDR3 DNA sequence: TGTGCCAGCAGCTCTTTAACTAGCTCGGTCGAGCAGTACTTC.

The chain recombines TRBV19 with TRBJ1-2; D gene unclear. The CDR3 consists of 14 residues. Germline-derived CDR1 and CDR2 are LNHDA and SQIVND (reference sequence). V was pared by 4 bases and J by 4 bases, with 13 bases between. CDR3 sequence reads: CASSTSGGSYGYTF. The CDR3 DNA sequence: TGTGCCAGTAGTACCTCCGGCGGGTCCTATGGCTACACCTTC.

The chain carries TRBV30 and TRBJ1-2; D unresolved. Trimming took off 2 bases at V and 5 bases at J, with 9 bases between the two ends. CDR1 is GTSNPN, CDR2 SVGIG, per germline (reference sequence). The CDR3 contains 12 residues. CDR3 residues: CAWSWRGYGYTF. The CDR3, as DNA: TGTGCCTGGAGTTGGAGAGGATATGGCTACACCTTC. Full variable domain (rest looked up from reference TRBV30 and TRBJ1-2): SQTIHQWPATLVQPVGSPLSLECTVEGTSNPNLYWYRQAAGRGLQLLFYSVGIGQISSEVPQNLSASRPQDRQFILSSKKLLLSDSGFYLCAWSWRGYGYTFGSGTRLTVV.

The chain uses TRBV19 and TRBJ1-5; the D gene is possibly TRBD1 (6 bases). The CDR3 is made up of 14 amino acids. Trimming stripped 3 bases from V and 6 bases from J, with 12 bases between. Germline V lookup: CDR1 LNHDA, CDR2 SQIVND (reference sequence). As DNA, the CDR3 is TGTGCCAGTAGTATGAGGGGGGCTAGTCAGCCCCAGCATTTT. The encoded protein is CASSMRGASQPQHF.

The rearrangement joins TRBV6-6 to TRBJ2-7, with 9 bases aligning to TRBD1. J lost 9 bases, V lost 2 bases, and 11 bases had no gene match. This CDR3 region has 15 residues. The germline gives CDR1 MNHNY, CDR2 SVGAGI (reference sequence). In DNA, the CDR3 is TGTGCCAGCAGTTACGACGGACAGGGGACACTCGGGCAGTACTTC. It encodes CASSYDGQGTLGQYF.

This clone appeared a single time. This chain links TRBV11-3 with TRBJ2-7; TRBD1 aligns across 9 bases. J gave up 4 bases and V 7 bases, and 8 bases lay outside the gene matches. From germline, CDR1 is SGHNT and CDR2 YENEEA. The CDR3 totals 14 residues. Here the CDR3 reads CASNPGTGIYEQYF. DNA of the CDR3: TGTGCCAGCAACCCTGGGACAGGGATTTACGAGCAGTACTTC.

This clone is medium-sized by share. This chain connects TRBV2 to TRBJ1-2; weak D call: TRBD1 (5 bases). Between the trimmed V and J ends, which lost 3 bases and 8 bases, there was a span of 13 bases. Germline lookup yields CDR1 SNHLY and CDR2 FYNNEI. The CDR3 sequence is 13 residues long. CDR3 in amino acids: CASSDRGRGGYTF. CDR3 nucleotide sequence: TGTGCCAGCAGTGATCGGGGCCGTGGCGGCTACACCTTC.

CDR3 amino acids: CASSPGPHYGYTF. CDR3 DNA: TGTGCCAGCAGCCCAGGGCCCCACTATGGCTACACCTTC. The V and J genes are TRBV6-6 and TRBJ1-2; tentative D call: TRBD1 (5 bases). This CDR3 is built from 13 residues. CDR1 MNHNY and CDR2 SVGAGI come from the germline V gene (reference sequence). V dropped 6 bases and J dropped 3 bases, with 11 bases sitting between them.

This clone was detected only a few times. The chain uses TRBV28 and TRBJ2-5; no reliable D call. There are 14 residues in the CDR3. Germline CDR1 and CDR2: MDHEN and SYDVKM. V was clipped by 5 bases and J by 5 bases, with 15 bases between them. CDR3 loop: CASSPRKGRETQYF. As DNA, the CDR3 is TGTGCCAGCAGTCCCCGTAAGGGCAGGGAGACCCAGTACTTC.

This clone has only one observation. The V gene is TRBV7-9, the J gene TRBJ1-6; TRBD1 matches at 8 bases. Germline V gives CDR1 SEHNR, CDR2 FQNEAQ (reference sequence). CDR3 size: 14 residues. V dropped 3 bases and J dropped 6; count of bases not matched to a gene: 1. The CDR3: CASSLTGVNSPLHF. The CDR3, as DNA: TGTGCCAGCAGCTTGACAGGGGTTAATTCACCCCTCCACTTT.

This clone was recorded only once. This chain connects TRBV2 to TRBJ1-1; a possible D gene is TRBD1 (5 bases). V lost 0 bases, J lost 4 bases, and 18 bases lay in between. The CDR3 loop spans 17 amino acids. Germline V gene lookup returns CDR1 SNHLY and CDR2 FYNNEI. CDR3 DNA: TGTGCCAGCAGTGAAGCTATCTATCAGGGAGTCGGCACTGAAGCTTTCTTT. Translation gives CASSEAIYQGVGTEAFF.

The V call is TRBV5-1, the J call TRBJ2-6; tentatively, D is TRBD2 (5 bases). This CDR3 is 15 amino acids long. V lost 0 bases and J lost 1, with 5 bases in between. In germline, CDR1 is SGHRS, CDR2 YFSETQ. In DNA form, the CDR3 reads TGCGCCAGCAGCTTGGGGACTTCTGGGGCCAACGTCCTGACTTTC. It codes for CASSLGTSGANVLTF.

This clone was observed a handful of times. The CDR3 sequence is CASSLQGQGAWAGYTF. The CDR3 coding sequence is TGTGCCAGCAGCTTGCAGGGACAGGGGGCCTGGGCTGGCTACACCTTC. The V call is TRBV5-8, the J call TRBJ1-2; TRBD1 matches at 12 bases. Germline assignment: CDR1 SGHTS and CDR2 YDEGEE. Unmatched junction bases numbered 8, after V lost 1 base and J lost 7 bases. CDR3 size: 16 residues. Variable domain in full (rest from reference TRBV5-8 and TRBJ1-2): EAGVTQSPTHLIKTRGQQATLRCSPISGHTSVYWYQQALGLGLQFLLWYDEGEERNRGNFPPRFSGRQFPNYSSELNVNALELEDSALYLCASSLQGQGAWAGYTFGSGTRLTVV.

The rearrangement uses TRBV7-2 and TRBJ1-2; 10 bases map to TRBD1. The V and J ends lost 5 bases and 4 bases, in that order; junction bases with no gene match: 10. Germline-derived CDR1 and CDR2 are SGHTA and FQGNSA. The CDR3 sequence is 16 residues long. The CDR3 loop reads CASSRATGTGVYGYTF. The CDR3 DNA reads as TGTGCCAGCAGCAGAGCTACCGGGACAGGGGTCTATGGCTACACCTTC. Full variable domain (missing parts from reference TRBV7-2 and TRBJ1-2): GAGVSQSPSNKVTEKGKDVELRCDPISGHTALYWYRQSLGQGLEFLIYFQGNSAPDKSGLPSDRFSAERTGGSVSTLTIQRTQQEDSAVYLCASSRATGTGVYGYTFGSGTRLTVV.

The CDR3, as DNA: TGTGCCAGTAGAAAAACAGGACTAGGTGATGAGCAGTTCTTC. Protein sequence: CASRKTGLGDEQFF. The chain has TRBV19 and TRBJ2-1; 7 bases line up with TRBD2. The germline V gene has CDR1 LNHDA and CDR2 SQIVND (reference sequence). The ends lost 6 bases at V and 8 bases at J; junction bases unmatched: 10. This CDR3 is 14 amino acids long.

In its sample, this clone was seen a few times. The chain has TRBV7-2 and TRBJ2-1; D unresolved. The V end was cut by 1 base, the J end by 5 bases, with 12 bases between. This CDR3 is 15 amino acids long. Germline values: CDR1 SGHTA, CDR2 FQGNSA. The CDR3: CASSLEARTNNEQFF. CDR3 DNA: TGTGCCAGCAGCTTAGAAGCAAGGACCAACAATGAGCAGTTCTTC.

This clone came up a few times. The chain couples TRBV19 to TRBJ2-3; D perhaps matches TRBD2 (6 bases). CDR1 is LNHDA and CDR2 is SQIVND in the germline V gene (reference sequence). The CDR3 has 14 residues. Between the trimmed V and J ends, which lost 11 bases and 1 base, there was a span of 16 bases. The CDR3 DNA is TGTGCCTCACGTGTGGGGGGAGGCACAGATACGCAGTATTTT. Translated, it gives CASRVGGGTDTQYF.

The chain is built from TRBV10-3 and TRBJ1-2; maybe TRBD1 (6 bases). Germline CDR1 reads ENHRY; CDR2 reads SYGVKD. V lost 3 bases and J 1 base, leaving 6 bases between the germline ends. This CDR3 has 13 residues. The CDR3 sequence: CAISEQGNYGYTF. The CDR3 DNA reads as TGTGCCATCAGTGAACAGGGTAACTATGGCTACACCTTC.

V gene TRBV5-1 combines with J gene TRBJ2-5; 15 bases fit TRBD2. Germline CDR1 and CDR2: SGHRS and YFSETQ. The J segment lost 4 bases and the V segment lost 4 bases, leaving 11 bases of the junction unmatched. CDR3 length: 18 amino acids. CDR3 in amino acids: CASSPGLAGGRQVETQYF. The DNA for the CDR3 is TGCGCCAGCAGCCCGGGACTAGCGGGGGGCCGGCAGGTAGAGACCCAGTACTTC.

The chain recombines TRBV5-4 with TRBJ2-7, with TRBD1 matching over 9 bases. CDR3 length: 16 residues. V shed 0 bases and J 3 bases; nucleotides not matched to a gene: 7. CDR1 and CDR2 (germline): SGHNT, YYREEE (reference sequence). CDR3 in DNA: TGTGCCAGCAGCTTGGGGGGGGGACAGGGAAACTACGAGCAGTACTTC. This encodes CASSLGGGQGNYEQYF.

The chain carries TRBV19 and TRBJ1-5, with a weak D call TRBD1 (5 bases). This CDR3 comprises 18 residues. Germline V gene data show CDR1 as LNHDA and CDR2 as SQIVND (reference sequence). V lost 1 base to trimming and J lost 4 bases, with 20 bases between them. CDR3 nucleotides: TGTGCCAGTAGTATAGCAAACGGCAGGGTCGGGGGAAATCAGCCCCAGCATTTT. Encoded protein: CASSIANGRVGGNQPQHF.